This TCR beta chain was sequenced for a study of OX40 agonist ivuxolimab in advanced cancers. Overall study: Ivuxolimab doses were 0.01, 0.1, 0.3, 1.5, 3 or 10 mg/kg every 2 weeks. Of the patients, three showed partial responses, one with hepatocellular carcinoma and two with cutaneous melanoma.

This clone was observed once. Antigen unknown. The CDR3 is made up of 15 amino acids. The V gene's germline CDR1 is SGHRS and CDR2 YFSETQ. Losses at the gene ends were 3 bases for V and 2 bases for J; bases not matched to a gene: 6. General study findings and limits: CD8+ T cells averaged more expanded clones than CD4+. Certain nonresponders likewise exhibited a low normalized T-cell clonal expansion.

This table comes from immunoSEQ multiplex PCR, and its TCRdb copy is limited to in-frame clones, with some not included. The sample has 22,000 or so clones; roughly 84% are singletons. This TCR was sampled from an adult with an advanced solid tumor such as melanoma, head and neck, liver or kidney cancer. This material consisted of CD4+ or CD8+ T cells sorted from blood, taken in a trial of the OX40 agonist ivuxolimab. The J gene is TRBJ1-2, the V gene TRBV5-1; 8 bases are a match to TRBD1. As DNA, the CDR3 is TGCGCCAGCAGCTCTCACGGACAGGGCAACTATGGCTACACCTTC. Amino acid sequence: CASSSHGQGNYGYTF.